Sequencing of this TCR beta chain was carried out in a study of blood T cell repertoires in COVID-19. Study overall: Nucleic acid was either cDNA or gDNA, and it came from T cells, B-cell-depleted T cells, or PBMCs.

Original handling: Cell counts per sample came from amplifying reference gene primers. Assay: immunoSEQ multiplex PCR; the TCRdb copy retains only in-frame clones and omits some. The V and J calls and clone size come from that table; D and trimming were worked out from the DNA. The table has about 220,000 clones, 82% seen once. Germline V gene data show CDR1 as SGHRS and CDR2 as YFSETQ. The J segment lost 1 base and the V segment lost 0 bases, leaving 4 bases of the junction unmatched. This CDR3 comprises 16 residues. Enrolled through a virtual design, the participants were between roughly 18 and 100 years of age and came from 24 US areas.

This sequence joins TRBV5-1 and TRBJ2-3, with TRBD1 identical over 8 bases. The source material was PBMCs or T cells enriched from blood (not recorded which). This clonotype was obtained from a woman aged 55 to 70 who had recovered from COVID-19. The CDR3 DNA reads TGCGCCAGCAGCTTGGAGGGACAGGATGGCACAGATACGCAGTATTTT. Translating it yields CASSLEGQDGTDTQYF.